This TCR beta chain was identified in a study of T cell responses to AZD1222 COVID-19 vaccine (dated by TCRdb to the early 2020s). Study-level background: A total of about 240 trial participants underwent TCR sequencing, of whom about 200 received two doses of AZD1222 and about 25 received two doses of the MenACWY control vaccine. Trial participants were enrolled by age into subgroups of 18-55, 56-69 and 70-plus years, and about 150, 27 and 61 TCR-sequenced participants, respectively, were included in these subgroups. Study-wide findings and limitations: Participants were mostly white British, with more females than males. The authors suggested clonal diversity may have been underestimated. Reportedly, almost half of the unique spike-specific TCRs recognized epitopes lying outside the regions that are mutated in the B.1.351 and B.1.1.7 variants. CD4 TCRs associated with the vaccine covered the entire spike protein, and the dominant responses were in regions 160-218 and 743-854. Spike-specific TCR breadth and depth rose significantly after two AZD1222 doses compared with day 0 and with MenACWY recipients. The 56-69-year group was small, and its depth increase did not reach significance, likely because of low power. Conclusions about previously exposed vaccinees are limited, since just a handful of AZD1222 recipients were seropositive for SARS-CoV-2 at baseline. Because no day 14 peak-response samples were available, repertoires were characterized only after the peak T cell response.

About this clone: This receptor's antigen is unknown. It has no much larger one-base neighbor in the sample; base qualities were not kept.

The V and J ends are trimmed by 3 bases and 0 bases, leaving 11 bases between them. The CDR3 holds 14 amino acids from the cysteine to the phenylalanine. Only CDR3 DNA is held: 42 bases, read in frame from base 1. For CDR1 and CDR2, the germline V gene lists SQVTM and ANQGSEA. Per the publication, the time point label means: about 28 days (+/-7) after the second vaccine dose. Taken with the paper, the label for treatment or condition translates to: meningococcal conjugate vaccine given as trial control. Vaccinee samples were obtained from the UK trials COV001 and COV002, which included a single-blind randomized controlled phase 2/3 trial of AZD1222 (ChAdOx1 nCoV-19) in healthy adults. For TCRbeta chain sequencing, PBMC samples from trial participants were taken at day 0 and at day 28 after the second dose. The CDR3 regions of human TCRbeta chains were subjected to immunosequencing. On the study's bioinformatics: Repertoire TCRs were matched against a reference library of SARS-CoV-2-specific TCRs generated with the MIRA antigen-specificity platform. Breadth meant the fraction of unique TCRs that were SARS-CoV-2-associated, whereas depth meant the fraction of total T cells that were SARS-CoV-2-associated. Using the MIRA data, each spike-specific TCR was assigned both to the spike region to which the TCR was reactive and to a CD4 or CD8 class. Log10-transformed breadth and depth values were compared by one-way ANOVA with Sidak's multiple comparisons tests. Drawn from immuneACCESS, this table holds only the in-frame rearrangements with V and J called that TCRdb kept. Clones are partly lost; checked studies trace under half to an unresolved V gene and leave the rest unexplained. The DNA gave D and trimming, while V, J and clone size come from that table. Within this sample are some 130,000 clones, with 65% to 90% of them counted one time only. The top ten hold more than 7.5% of the sample.

Sequencing used peripheral blood, obtained 28 days after the second dose of the MenACWY control vaccine. The clonotype originates from an adult who received the MenACWY meningococcal vaccine as a control. The chain was built from TRBV29-1 and TRBJ1-1, and perhaps TRBD1 as D gene, on 6 matching bases. The DNA reads TGCAGCGTTGACCTGGCAGGGGTGAACACTGAAGCTTTCTTT. This translates into CSVDLAGVNTEAFF.